This T cell receptor beta chain was found in a study of OX40 agonist ivuxolimab in advanced cancers. About the research overall: The dose of intravenous ivuxolimab that patients received every 2 weeks ranged from 0.01 to 10 mg/kg. Every patient in dose escalation had hepatocellular carcinoma, melanoma, renal cell or head and neck cancer.

The study's findings and limits: Average numbers of expanded clones were greater in CD8+ T cells than in CD4+. CD4+ and CD8+ T cells in blood underwent clonal expansion by week 6 at 0.1 to 3.0 mg/kg.

Concerning this clone: As yet, its antigen is unknown.

Measured with immunoSEQ multiplex PCR; TCRdb has only the in-frame clones, and not every one. The sample yields around 70,000 clones, 85% seen once. This CDR3 is built from 14 residues. V shed 6 bases and J 5 bases; nucleotides not matched to a gene: 6. The germline V gene has CDR1 SNHLY and CDR2 FYNNEI. The chain recombines TRBV2 with TRBJ2-3; 9 nucleotides line up with TRBD2. The sample here was CD4+ or CD8+ T cells sorted from blood, taken in a trial of the OX40 agonist ivuxolimab. This receptor was identified in an adult with an advanced solid tumor such as melanoma, head and neck, liver or kidney cancer. The chain's CDR3 is CASSLAGERDTQYF. Here the CDR3 DNA reads TGTGCCAGCAGCTTAGCGGGAGAAAGAGATACGCAGTATTTT.